The next 27 T cell receptor beta chains were all read from a single sample in a study of blood T cell repertoires in COVID-19. Measured with immunoSEQ multiplex PCR; TCRdb has only the in-frame clones, and not every one. Here the sample spans 200,000 to 300,000 clones, more than 85% being singletons. Sample: peripheral blood. The source is a person between 18 and 30 years old with COVID-19, enrolled during active disease.

A single count supports this clone. V usage is TRBV7-9 and J usage is TRBJ2-5; D is possibly TRBD1 (6 bases). The length of the CDR3 is 14 residues. From germline, CDR1 is SEHNR and CDR2 FQNEAQ (reference sequence). Deletions cut 3 bases from V and 2 bases from J, with 10 bases between. DNA for the CDR3: TGTGCCAGCAGCTTTGGGACACATCAAGAGACCCAGTACTTC. Its translation is CASSFGTHQETQYF.

The genes are TRBV5-4 and TRBJ2-2; no clear D gene. CDR1 SGHNT and CDR2 YYREEE come from the germline V gene (reference sequence). The germline V and J ends were trimmed by 5 bases and 4 bases, with 15 bases remaining between them. This CDR3 contains 15 residues. For the CDR3, the DNA is TGTGCCAGCAGTTACGCTGGCAGGCCCACCGGGGAGCTGTTTTTT. Translation: CASSYAGRPTGELFF.

CDR3 residues: CAISVGTASYEQYF. DNA for the CDR3: TGTGCCATCAGTGTGGGGACAGCGTCCTACGAGCAGTACTTC. This chain links TRBV10-3 with TRBJ2-7; TRBD1 agrees at 7 bases. This CDR3 has 14 amino acids. Trimming removed 4 bases from V and 1 base from J; junction bases left unmatched: 4. Germline-derived CDR1 and CDR2 are ENHRY and SYGVKD.

The chain combines TRBV5-1 with TRBJ1-6; no reliable D call. Deletions cut 3 bases from V and 0 bases from J, with 7 bases between. CDR3 size: 15 residues. The germline V gene encodes CDR1 SGHRS and CDR2 YFSETQ. Here the CDR3 reads CASSSADSYNSPLHF. CDR3 nucleotides: TGCGCCAGCAGCTCTGCGGACTCCTATAATTCACCCCTCCACTTT.

This chain connects TRBV7-9 to TRBJ1-1, with unresolved D. Germline V lookup: CDR1 SEHNR, CDR2 FQNEAQ (reference sequence). This CDR3 spans 12 amino acids. V was pared by 0 bases and J by 10 bases, with 9 bases between. CDR3 sequence reads: CASSLATGGAFF. CDR3 in DNA: TGTGCCAGCAGCTTAGCGACCGGCGGAGCTTTCTTT.

The rearrangement joins TRBV6-1 to TRBJ1-2; D perhaps matches TRBD1 (6 bases). This CDR3 is built from 14 residues. The germline CDR1 and CDR2 sequences are MNHNS and SASEGT. V was pared by 1 base and J by 8 bases, with 14 bases between. The DNA of the CDR3 is TGTGCCAGCAGTGAAGGGTGGGCAGGGACAGGCTACACCTTC. It yields the protein CASSEGWAGTGYTF.

The gene calls are TRBV13 and TRBJ1-2; 8 bases map to TRBD1. This CDR3 spans 17 amino acids. CDR1 and CDR2 (germline): PRHDT, FYEKMQ (reference sequence). Trimming cost V 5 bases and J 0 bases; bases outside gene matches: 11. Here the CDR3 reads CASSARTGSLSNYGYTF. CDR3 sequence (DNA): TGTGCCAGCAGCGCCAGGACAGGGAGCCTTTCTAACTATGGCTACACCTTC.

The rearrangement links TRBV7-2 to TRBJ2-7, with TRBD2 identical over 12 bases. Germline values: CDR1 SGHTA, CDR2 FQGNSA. J lost 5 bases, V lost 4 bases, and 18 bases had no gene match. CDR3 size: 19 residues. The CDR3 region has the DNA TGTGCCAGCAGCTCACCCGCGTCTAGCGGGAGGGCCCTTTGGAACGAGCAGTACTTC. It is translated as CASSSPASSGRALWNEQYF.

This clone has a single count. This chain connects TRBV7-9 to TRBJ2-3, with 10 bases lining up with TRBD2. CDR3 length: 15 amino acids. Germline values: CDR1 SEHNR, CDR2 FQNEAQ (reference sequence). V shed 5 bases, J shed 4 bases, and the junction held 6 bases outside the gene matches. The CDR3 is CASSPGLAAADTQYF. The CDR3, as DNA: TGTGCCAGCAGCCCTGGACTAGCGGCCGCAGATACGCAGTATTTT.

The chain has TRBV29-1 and TRBJ2-1; D may be TRBD2 (9 bases). V lost 5 bases and J lost 3, with 26 bases in between. The CDR3 has 18 amino acids. Germline CDR1 and CDR2: SQVTM and ANQGSEA. Here the CDR3 reads CSVQGALRGGSNYNEQFF. For the CDR3, the DNA is TGCAGCGTTCAGGGGGCTTTGCGGGGGGGATCTAACTACAATGAGCAGTTCTTC.

The chain combines TRBV20-1 with TRBJ2-1; a possible D gene is TRBD2 (5 bases). Germline values: CDR1 DFQATT, CDR2 SNEGSKA (reference sequence). The CDR3 is 11 residues long. Trimming removed 0 bases at V and 15 bases at J, with 12 bases between. The CDR3: CSARDRAGSFF. In DNA, the CDR3 is TGCAGTGCTAGAGATCGGGCGGGCTCGTTCTTC.

V and J are TRBV28 and TRBJ2-1; 8 nucleotides align to TRBD2. With 6 bases clipped from V and 5 bases from J, the junction kept 9 bases outside the gene matches. The CDR3 extends over 15 amino acids. Germline-derived CDR1 and CDR2 are MDHEN and SYDVKM. The CDR3 nucleotides read TGTGCCAGCAGCTTTCGGGGGGGACTCGACAATGAGCAGTTCTTC. Translation gives CASSFRGGLDNEQFF.

This rearrangement joins TRBV7-6 to TRBJ2-2; 7 bases are a match to TRBD1. The CDR3 has 16 residues. Per the germline V gene, CDR1 is SGHVS and CDR2 is FNYEAQ. V lost 5 bases and J lost 1; bases outside the gene matches: 7. In DNA form, the CDR3 reads TGTGCCAGCAGCAGCTTGACAGGGAGGAACACCGGGGAGCTGTTTTTT. It is translated as CASSSLTGRNTGELFF.

The rearrangement links TRBV6-5 to TRBJ2-6; no reliable D call. Per germline, CDR1 MNHEY and CDR2 SVGAGI. CDR3 length: 15 residues. Trimming took off 5 bases at V and 0 bases at J, with 8 bases between the two ends. The CDR3 DNA reads TGTGCCAGCAGTACCGGTTACTCTGGGGCCAACGTCCTGACTTTC. Its translation is CASSTGYSGANVLTF.

The V gene is TRBV19, the J gene TRBJ1-1, with unresolved D. Germline V CDR1 and CDR2: LNHDA, SQIVND (reference sequence). The V gene lost 7 bases and the J gene lost 5 bases, with 17 bases spanning the gap. The CDR3 spans 14 residues. This CDR3 reads CASNPGPRRTEAFF. CDR3 nucleotides: TGTGCCAGTAATCCCGGACCCCGGAGGACTGAAGCTTTCTTT.

This chain connects TRBV4-1 to TRBJ2-7; 7 bases are a match to TRBD2. Trimming removed 0 bases from V and 2 bases from J; junction bases left unmatched: 4. CDR3 length: 15 residues. Germline V gives CDR1 MGHRA, CDR2 YSYEKL. CDR3 protein: CASSQDGLAAYEQYF. The CDR3 region has the DNA TGCGCCAGCAGCCAAGACGGGCTAGCGGCCTACGAGCAGTACTTC.

The chain has TRBV29-1 and TRBJ1-4; 8 nucleotides match TRBD1. Germline CDR1 and CDR2: SQVTM and ANQGSEA. CDR3 size: 13 residues. J gave up 6 bases and V 7 bases, and 7 bases lay outside the gene matches. In nucleotides, the CDR3 is TGCAGCGCCCTGACAGGGGATGATGAAAAACTGTTTTTT. Amino acid sequence: CSALTGDDEKLFF.

This chain joins TRBV11-2 and TRBJ2-1; the match to TRBD2 covers 10 bases. The V segment lost 1 base and the J segment 7 bases; nucleotides outside the gene matches: 7. The V gene's germline CDR1 is SGHAT and CDR2 FQNNGV. The CDR3 is 16 amino acids. DNA of the CDR3: TGTGCCAGCAGCTTAGGAGGACTAGCGGTACAAAATGAGCAGTTCTTC. This encodes CASSLGGLAVQNEQFF.

V and J are TRBV28 and TRBJ1-1; 7 bases fit TRBD1. Germline-derived CDR1 and CDR2 are MDHEN and SYDVKM. The length of the CDR3 is 14 residues. The V gene end was trimmed by 6 bases and the J gene end by 0 bases; junction bases not matched to a gene: 4. For the CDR3, the DNA is TGTGCCAGCAGCCTACAGGGGATGAACACTGAAGCTTTCTTT. Its protein product is CASSLQGMNTEAFF.

V gene TRBV9 combines with J gene TRBJ2-1; 7 bases fit TRBD2. Looked up from germline, CDR1 is SGDLS and CDR2 is YYNGEE. The V and J ends lost 3 bases and 4 bases, in that order; junction bases with no gene match: 7. The CDR3 covers 15 residues. This CDR3 reads CASSALATVYNEQFF. In DNA form, the CDR3 reads TGTGCCAGCAGCGCACTAGCGACGGTATACAATGAGCAGTTCTTC.

The V call is TRBV4-3, the J call TRBJ2-3; 7 bases are shared with TRBD1. Trimming at V came to 4 bases and at J to 0 bases, leaving 7 bases not matched to a gene. Germline values: CDR1 LGHNA, CDR2 YSLEER. The CDR3 has 16 amino acids. As DNA, the CDR3 is TGCGCCAGCAGCCTCGCGACAGGGTATAGCACAGATACGCAGTATTTT. Encoded protein: CASSLATGYSTDTQYF.

This clone appeared once. The chain employs TRBV6-2 or TRBV6-3 and TRBJ2-1; D possibly corresponds to TRBD2 (6 bases). V was pared by 2 bases and J by 4 bases, with 9 bases between. The length of the CDR3 is 14 residues. Germline values: CDR1 MNHEY, CDR2 SVGEGT. As DNA, the CDR3 is TGTGCCAGCAGTTACGGACTAAAATACAATGAGCAGTTCTTC. Translation gives CASSYGLKYNEQFF.

The chain employs TRBV4-3 and TRBJ2-1, with 9 bases that match TRBD1. CDR1 LGHNA and CDR2 YSLEER come from the germline V gene. This CDR3 is built from 16 residues. The V and J ends lost 1 base and 8 bases, in that order; junction bases with no gene match: 9. This chain's CDR3 is CASSQGWDRAEDEQFF. The CDR3 nucleotides are TGCGCCAGCAGCCAAGGGTGGGACAGGGCTGAAGATGAGCAGTTCTTC.

A single count supports this clone. V usage is TRBV5-1 and J usage is TRBJ2-7; 10 bases are a match to TRBD1. Trimming at V came to 4 bases and at J to 5 bases, leaving 12 bases not matched to a gene. The V gene's germline CDR1 is SGHRS and CDR2 YFSETQ. The CDR3 covers 16 residues. The CDR3 loop reads CASSQNGQGVTNEQYF. CDR3 sequence (DNA): TGCGCCAGCAGCCAAAACGGACAGGGGGTAACAAACGAGCAGTACTTC.

The chain is built from TRBV7-2 and TRBJ2-7; 13 bases are a match to TRBD2. Germline CDR1 reads SGHTA; CDR2 reads FQGNSA. V was pared by 6 bases and J by 6 bases, with 5 bases of the junction left unmatched. This CDR3 has 14 amino acids. The CDR3 loop reads CASSNGLAGAEQYF. CDR3 nucleotide sequence: TGTGCCAGCAGTAACGGACTAGCGGGAGCCGAGCAGTACTTC.

The gene calls are TRBV24-1 and TRBJ2-5, with 14 nucleotides matching TRBD2. Germline CDR1 is KGHDR and CDR2 is SFDVKD. The CDR3 totals 18 residues. The V segment lost 0 bases and the J segment 4 bases; nucleotides outside the gene matches: 6. CDR3 sequence: CATSDLPLGTSGRETQYF. CDR3 coding DNA: TGTGCCACCAGTGATTTGCCCCTAGGGACTAGCGGGAGAGAGACCCAGTACTTC.

This clone appeared once. This chain joins TRBV19 and TRBJ1-1; D is ambiguous. This CDR3 is built from 13 residues. Deletions cut 5 bases from V and 2 bases from J, with 9 bases between. Germline assignment: CDR1 LNHDA and CDR2 SQIVND (reference sequence). DNA for the CDR3: TGTGCCAGTAGTGCCACAGAAAACACTGAAGCTTTCTTT. This encodes CASSATENTEAFF. Drawing the rest from reference TRBV19 and TRBJ1-1, the complete variable domain is DGGITQSPKYLFRKEGQNVTLSCEQNLNHDAMYWYRQDPGQGLRLIYYSQIVNDFQKGDIAEGYSVSREKKESFPLTVTSAQKNPTAFYLCASSATENTEAFFGQGTRLTVV.